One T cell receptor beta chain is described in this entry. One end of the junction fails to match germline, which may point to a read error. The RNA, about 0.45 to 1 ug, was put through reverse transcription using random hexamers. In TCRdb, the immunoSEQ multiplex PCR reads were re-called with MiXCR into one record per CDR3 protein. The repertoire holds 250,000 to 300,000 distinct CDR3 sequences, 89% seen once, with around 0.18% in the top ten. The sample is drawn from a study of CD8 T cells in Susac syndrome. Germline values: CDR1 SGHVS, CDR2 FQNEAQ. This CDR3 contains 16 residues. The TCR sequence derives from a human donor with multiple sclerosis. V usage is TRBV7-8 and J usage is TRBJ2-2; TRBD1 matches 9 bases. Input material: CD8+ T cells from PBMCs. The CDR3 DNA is TGTGCCAGCAGCTCAACCGGGACAGGGACTACCGGGGAGCTGGTTTTT. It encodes CASSSTGTGTTGELVF.